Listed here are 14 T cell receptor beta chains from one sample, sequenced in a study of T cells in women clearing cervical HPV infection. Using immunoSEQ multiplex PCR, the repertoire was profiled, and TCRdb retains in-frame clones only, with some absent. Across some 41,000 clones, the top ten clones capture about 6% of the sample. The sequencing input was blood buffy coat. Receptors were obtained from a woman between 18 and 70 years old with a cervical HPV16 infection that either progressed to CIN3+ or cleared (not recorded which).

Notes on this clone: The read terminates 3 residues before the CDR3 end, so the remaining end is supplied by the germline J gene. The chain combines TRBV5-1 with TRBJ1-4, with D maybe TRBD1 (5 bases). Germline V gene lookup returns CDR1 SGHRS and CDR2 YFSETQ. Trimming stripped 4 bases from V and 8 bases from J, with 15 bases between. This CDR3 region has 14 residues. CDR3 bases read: TGCGCCAGCAGCCCGCAGGGTGGGAAAGAAAAA. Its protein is CASSPQGGKEK. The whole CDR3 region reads CASSPQGGKEKLFF. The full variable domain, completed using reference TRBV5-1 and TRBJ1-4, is KAGVTQTPRYLIKTRGQQVTLSCSPISGHRSVSWYQQTPGQGLQFLFEYFSETQRNKGNFPGRFSGRQFSNSRSEMNVSTLELGDSALYLCASSPQGGKEKLFFGSGTQLSVL.

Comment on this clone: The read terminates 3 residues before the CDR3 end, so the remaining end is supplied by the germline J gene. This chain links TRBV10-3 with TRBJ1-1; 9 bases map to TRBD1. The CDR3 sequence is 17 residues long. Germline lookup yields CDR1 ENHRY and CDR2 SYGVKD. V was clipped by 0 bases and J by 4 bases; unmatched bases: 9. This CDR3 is CAISESSGTGIVTEAFF. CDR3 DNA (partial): TGTGCCATCAGTGAGTCGAGTGGGACAGGGATAGTCACTGAA.

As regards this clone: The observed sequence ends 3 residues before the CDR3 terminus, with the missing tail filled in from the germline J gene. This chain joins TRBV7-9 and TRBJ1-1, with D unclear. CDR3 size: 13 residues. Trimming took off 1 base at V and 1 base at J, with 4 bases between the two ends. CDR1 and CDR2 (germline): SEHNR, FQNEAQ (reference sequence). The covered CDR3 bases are TGTGCCAGCAGCTTAGTCAGGAACACTGAA. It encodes CASSLVRNTE. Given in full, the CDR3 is CASSLVRNTEAFF.

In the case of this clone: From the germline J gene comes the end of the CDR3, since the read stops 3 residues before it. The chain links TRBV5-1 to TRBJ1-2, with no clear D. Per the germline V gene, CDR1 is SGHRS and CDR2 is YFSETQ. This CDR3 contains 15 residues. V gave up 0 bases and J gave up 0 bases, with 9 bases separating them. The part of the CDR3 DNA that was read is TGCGCCAGCAGCTTGGAGACCGCGGCTAACTATGGC. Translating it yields CASSLETAANYG. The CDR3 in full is CASSLETAANYGYTF.

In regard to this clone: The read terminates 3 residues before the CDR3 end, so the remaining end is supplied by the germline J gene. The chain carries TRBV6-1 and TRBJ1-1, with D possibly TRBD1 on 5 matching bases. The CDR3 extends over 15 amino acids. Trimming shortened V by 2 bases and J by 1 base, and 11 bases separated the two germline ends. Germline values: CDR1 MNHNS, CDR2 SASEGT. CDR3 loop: CASSELDSPNTEAFF. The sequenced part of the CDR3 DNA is TGTGCCAGCAGTGAACTTGACAGCCCGAACACTGAA.

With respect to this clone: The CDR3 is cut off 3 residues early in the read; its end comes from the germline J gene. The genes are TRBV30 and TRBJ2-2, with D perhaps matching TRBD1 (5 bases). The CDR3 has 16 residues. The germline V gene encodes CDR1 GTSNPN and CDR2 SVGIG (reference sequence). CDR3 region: CAWSVGRGTGANVLFF. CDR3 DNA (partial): TGTGCCTGGAGTGTAGGTAGGGGTACTGGGGCCAACGTG.

The sequenced part of the CDR3 DNA is TGTGCCAGCAGCGGAGACAGAGTGGGTACG. Its protein product is CASSGDRVGT. The whole CDR3 protein is CASSGDRVGTQYF. The chain is built from TRBV7-6 and TRBJ2-3; tentative D call: TRBD1 (5 bases). The read stops 3 residues short of the end of the CDR3; the missing end is completed from the germline J gene. The V and J ends lost 5 bases and 8 bases respectively, with 14 bases between them. CDR1 is SGHVS, CDR2 FNYEAQ, per germline. CDR3 length: 13 amino acids. The whole variable domain, filled in from reference TRBV7-6 and TRBJ2-3, reads GAGVSQSPRYKVTKRGQDVALRCDPISGHVSLYWYRQALGQGPEFLTYFNYEAQQDKSGLPNDRFSAERPEGSISTLTIQRTEQRDSAMYRCASSGDRVGTQYFGPGTRLTVL.

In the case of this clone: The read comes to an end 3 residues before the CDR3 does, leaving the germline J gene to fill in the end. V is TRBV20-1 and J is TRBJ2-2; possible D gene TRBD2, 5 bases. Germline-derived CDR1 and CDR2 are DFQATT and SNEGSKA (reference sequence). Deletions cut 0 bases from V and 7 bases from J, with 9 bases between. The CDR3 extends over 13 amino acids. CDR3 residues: CSARERVIGELFF. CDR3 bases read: TGCAGTGCTAGAGAGAGGGTAATCGGGGAG.

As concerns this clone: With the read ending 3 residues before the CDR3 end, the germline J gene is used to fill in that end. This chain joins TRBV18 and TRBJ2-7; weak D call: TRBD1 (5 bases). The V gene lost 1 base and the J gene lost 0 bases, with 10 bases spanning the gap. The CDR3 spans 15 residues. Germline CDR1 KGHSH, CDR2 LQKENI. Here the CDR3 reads CASSPQGFSSYEQYF. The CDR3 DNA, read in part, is TGTGCCAGCTCACCACAGGGGTTCAGCTCCTACGAG.

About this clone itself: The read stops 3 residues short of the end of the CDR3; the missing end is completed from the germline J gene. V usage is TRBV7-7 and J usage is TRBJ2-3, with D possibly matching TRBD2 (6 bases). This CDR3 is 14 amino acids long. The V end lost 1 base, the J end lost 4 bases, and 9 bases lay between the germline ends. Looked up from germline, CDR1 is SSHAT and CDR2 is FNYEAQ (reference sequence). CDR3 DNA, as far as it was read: TGTGCCAGCAGCTTAGATCCGGGGGCAGATACG. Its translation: CASSLDPGADT. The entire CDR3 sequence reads CASSLDPGADTQYF.

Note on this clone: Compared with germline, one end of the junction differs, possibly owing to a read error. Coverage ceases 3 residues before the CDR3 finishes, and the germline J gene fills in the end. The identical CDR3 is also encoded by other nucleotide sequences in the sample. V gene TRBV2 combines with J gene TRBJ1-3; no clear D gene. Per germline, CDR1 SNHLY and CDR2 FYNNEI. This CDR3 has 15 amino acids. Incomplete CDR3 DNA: TGTGCCAGCAGTGAAGGGGTTAGGGCTGGAAACACT. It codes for CASSEGVRAGNT. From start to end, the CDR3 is CASSEGVRAGNTIYF.

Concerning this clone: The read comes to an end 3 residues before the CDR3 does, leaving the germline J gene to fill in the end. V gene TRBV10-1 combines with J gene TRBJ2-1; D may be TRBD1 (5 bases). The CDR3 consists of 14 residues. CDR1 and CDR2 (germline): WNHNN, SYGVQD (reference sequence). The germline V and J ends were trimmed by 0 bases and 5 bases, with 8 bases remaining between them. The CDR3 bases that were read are TGCGCCAGCAGTGAGTCTAAGGGGAACAATGAG. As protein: CASSESKGNNE. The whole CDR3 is CASSESKGNNEQFF.

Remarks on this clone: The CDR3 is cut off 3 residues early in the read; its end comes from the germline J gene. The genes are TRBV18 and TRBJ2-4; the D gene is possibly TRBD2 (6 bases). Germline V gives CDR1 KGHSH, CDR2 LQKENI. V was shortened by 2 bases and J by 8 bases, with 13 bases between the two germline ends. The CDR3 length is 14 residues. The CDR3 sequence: CASSPSGAVDIQYF. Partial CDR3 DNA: TGTGCCAGCTCACCATCGGGAGCGGTGGACATT.

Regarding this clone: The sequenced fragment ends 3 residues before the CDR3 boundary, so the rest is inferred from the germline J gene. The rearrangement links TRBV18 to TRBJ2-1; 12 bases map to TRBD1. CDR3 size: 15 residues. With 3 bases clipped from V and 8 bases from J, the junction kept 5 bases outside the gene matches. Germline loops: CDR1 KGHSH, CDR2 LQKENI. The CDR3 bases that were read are TGTGCCAGCTCACCCGGGACAGGGGGCGGCGATGAG. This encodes CASSPGTGGGDE. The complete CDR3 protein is CASSPGTGGGDEQFF.